These 2 T cell receptor beta chains came from one sample sequenced in a study of control samples from healthy donors and cancer patients. Assay used: immunoSEQ multiplex PCR; TCRdb lists only in-frame clones, some missing. This table holds 45,000 to 60,000 clones, around 87% found once. Sequencing was performed on PBMCs. The receptor set was obtained from a man in his 60s with head and neck cancer.

The rearrangement uses TRBV5-1 and TRBJ1-1; no clear D. This CDR3 is built from 16 residues. Deletions cut 6 bases from V and 1 base from J, with 19 bases between. Germline CDR1 SGHRS, CDR2 YFSETQ. CDR3: CASTRPGSTTNTEAFF. In DNA form, the CDR3 reads TGCGCCAGCACCCGCCCCGGGTCCACTACGAACACTGAAGCTTTCTTT. The variable domain in full, completed from reference TRBV5-1 and TRBJ1-1, reads KAGVTQTPRYLIKTRGQQVTLSCSPISGHRSVSWYQQTPGQGLQFLFEYFSETQRNKGNFPGRFSGRQFSNSRSEMNVSTLELGDSALYLCASTRPGSTTNTEAFFGQGTRLTVV.

The rearrangement uses TRBV7-2 and TRBJ2-5; D possibly matches TRBD1 or TRBD2 (5 bases each). The CDR3 has 15 residues. CDR1 and CDR2 from the germline V gene are SGHTA and FQGNSA. The V end was cut by 3 bases, the J end by 2 bases, with 13 bases between. DNA for the CDR3: TGTGCCAGCAGCTTCGCCGGGACCGCTCAAGAGACCCAGTACTTC. Amino acid sequence: CASSFAGTAQETQYF.